Each of the 23 T cell receptor beta chains below was sequenced from the same sample in a study of control samples from healthy donors and cancer patients. Produced via immunoSEQ multiplex PCR; TCRdb's table is partial and in-frame only. The sample has 150,000 or so clones, 70% to 90% seen once; the top ten hold 1.5% to 2%. Material: blood. Receptors were obtained from a man between 18 and 29 years old in good health.

The chain employs TRBV5-1 and TRBJ1-6; 9 positions agree with TRBD1. The CDR3 covers 16 residues. Germline lookup yields CDR1 SGHRS and CDR2 YFSETQ. Losses at the gene ends were 3 bases for V and 4 bases for J; bases not matched to a gene: 5. The CDR3 region is CASSWTGDKYNSPLHF. CDR3 sequence (DNA): TGCGCCAGCAGCTGGACAGGGGACAAATATAATTCACCCCTCCACTTT.

The V and J genes are TRBV6-5 and TRBJ1-2; TRBD1 aligns across 9 bases. Germline values: CDR1 MNHEY, CDR2 SVGAGI. Germline trimming cut 3 bases from V and 5 bases from J; bases unmatched to any gene: 4. The CDR3 spans 14 residues. CDR3 bases: TGTGCCAGCAGTTATGACAGGGGGTCTTATGGCTACACCTTC. Amino acids: CASSYDRGSYGYTF.

V gene TRBV28 combines with J gene TRBJ1-2; D unclear. CDR3 length: 12 amino acids. The V gene lost 3 bases and the J gene lost 8 bases, with 10 bases spanning the gap. The V gene's germline CDR1 is MDHEN and CDR2 SYDVKM. The DNA of the CDR3 is TGTGCCAGCAGTTTGAGGGCGAGGGGCTACACCTTC. It specifies CASSLRARGYTF.

This chain uses TRBV5-5 with TRBJ2-1; 11 bases agree with TRBD2. V shed 0 bases and J 15 bases; nucleotides not matched to a gene: 11. Germline CDR1 SGHKS, CDR2 YYEKEE (reference sequence). This CDR3 is built from 15 residues. CDR3 nucleotide sequence: TGTGCCAGCAGCTTGGGAATTAGCGGGGGGGCAAGTCCGTTCTTC. Its protein product is CASSLGISGGASPFF.

V gene TRBV19 combines with J gene TRBJ1-4; D is uncertain. CDR3 size: 16 residues. Germline V lookup: CDR1 LNHDA, CDR2 SQIVND (reference sequence). V dropped 2 bases and J dropped 0 bases, with 10 bases sitting between them. The CDR3 DNA follows: TGTGCCAGTAGTATACGTGTGGATGCAACTAATGAAAAACTGTTTTTT. Translated: CASSIRVDATNEKLFF.

The chain couples TRBV6-5 to TRBJ2-1; 10 bases fit TRBD2. The CDR3 has 15 residues. V dropped 6 bases and J dropped 3; count of bases not matched to a gene: 5. Germline lookup yields CDR1 MNHEY and CDR2 SVGAGI. The CDR3: CASSLLAGLYNEQFF. The CDR3 nucleotides are TGTGCCAGCAGCTTACTAGCGGGGCTCTACAATGAGCAGTTCTTC.

The CDR3, as DNA: TGTGCCTGGAAGGACAGGCAAGAGACCCAGTACTTC. Its protein product is CAWKDRQETQYF. J is TRBJ2-5 and V is TRBV30; 7 nucleotides line up with TRBD1. Germline V gene data show CDR1 as GTSNPN and CDR2 as SVGIG (reference sequence). This CDR3 is built from 12 residues. V gave up 4 bases and J gave up 2 bases; unmatched junction bases: 1.

The chain recombines TRBV19 with TRBJ1-1; 9 bases match TRBD1. Germline V lookup: CDR1 LNHDA, CDR2 SQIVND (reference sequence). V dropped 4 bases and J dropped 2; count of bases not matched to a gene: 2. The CDR3 covers 14 residues. DNA of the CDR3: TGTGCCAGTAGTACTACAGGGGGCAACACTGAAGCTTTCTTT. Protein sequence: CASSTTGGNTEAFF.

This chain joins TRBV3-1 (or the pseudogene TRBV3-2) and TRBJ2-1; D possibly corresponds to TRBD2 (7 bases). CDR3 length: 16 residues. Germline loops: CDR1 LGHDT, CDR2 YNNKEL (reference sequence). Trimming took 1 base from V and 8 from J, leaving 18 bases between them. In nucleotides, the CDR3 is TGTGCCAGCAGCCAAGCAGCAGGCGGGGGCTCACATGAGCAGTTCTTC. Translation gives CASSQAAGGGSHEQFF.

This chain uses TRBV5-8 with TRBJ1-6; a weak D match, TRBD1 (5 bases). V was cut by 0 bases and J by 14 bases, with 15 bases left in between. The CDR3 length is 14 residues. The germline V gene has CDR1 SGHTS and CDR2 YDEGEE. The CDR3 sequence: CASSLEEGRGALHF. The DNA of the CDR3 is TGTGCCAGCAGCTTGGAAGAGGGCCGGGGGGCCCTCCACTTT.

The J gene is TRBJ2-1, the V gene TRBV7-3; D is unresolved. CDR1 and CDR2 from the germline V gene are SGHTA and FQGTGA. V lost 5 bases and J 6 bases, leaving 11 bases between the germline ends. The CDR3 spans 13 residues. This CDR3 is CASSPRDGNEQFF. CDR3 bases: TGTGCCAGCAGCCCTCGCGACGGCAATGAGCAGTTCTTC.

The chain combines TRBV6-6 with TRBJ1-1; D gene unclear. This CDR3 is 14 amino acids long. V lost 6 bases and J 3 bases, leaving 14 bases between the germline ends. Germline assignment: CDR1 MNHNY and CDR2 SVGAGI (reference sequence). The DNA of the CDR3 is TGTGCCAGCAGATGGTCCCCAGCGGACACTGAAGCTTTCTTT. This sequence encodes CASRWSPADTEAFF.

The V call is TRBV6-2 or TRBV6-3, the J call TRBJ2-1, with a tentative D call TRBD2 (6 bases). The CDR3 length is 17 residues. Trimming removed 0 bases from V and 0 bases from J, with 12 bases in between. Germline values: CDR1 MNHEY, CDR2 SVGEGT. The CDR3 DNA sequence: TGTGCCAGCAGTTACTCCAGAGTGGGGGGCTCCTACAATGAGCAGTTCTTC. It encodes CASSYSRVGGSYNEQFF.

This chain joins TRBV29-1 and TRBJ1-4; 8 bases are a match to TRBD1. CDR1 and CDR2 from the germline V gene are SQVTM and ANQGSEA. J was trimmed by 6 bases and V by 5 bases; bases with no gene match: 5. The CDR3 covers 13 residues. This chain's CDR3 is CSVRQGNDEKLFF. The CDR3 region has the DNA TGCAGCGTTAGACAGGGGAACGATGAAAAACTGTTTTTT.

J is TRBJ2-5 and V is TRBV2; D tentatively fits TRBD1 or TRBD2 (5 bases each). V dropped 6 bases and J dropped 2 bases, with 13 bases sitting between them. The CDR3 loop spans 14 amino acids. Germline values: CDR1 SNHLY, CDR2 FYNNEI. The CDR3 coding sequence is TGTGCCAGCAGAGGGACGGAAGTGCAAGAGACCCAGTACTTC. This gives the protein CASRGTEVQETQYF.

The CDR3 bases are TGTGCCAGTAGCTATACCGCTGGGTCCGAGCAGTACTTC. Its translation: CASSYTAGSEQYF. This chain joins TRBV19 and TRBJ2-7; D is undetermined. CDR1 is LNHDA, CDR2 SQIVND, per germline (reference sequence). The CDR3 is 13 residues long. Trimming stripped 6 bases from V and 6 bases from J, with 15 bases between.

The chain links TRBV6-5 to TRBJ2-7, with 9 bases identical to TRBD1. V gave up 4 bases and J gave up 0 bases; unmatched junction bases: 7. Germline V CDR1 and CDR2: MNHEY, SVGAGI. The CDR3 spans 16 residues. CDR3 nucleotides: TGTGCCAGCAGTTCCCCCCCGGGACAGGGCTCCTACGAGCAGTACTTC. Amino acids: CASSSPPGQGSYEQYF.

The J gene is TRBJ2-2, the V gene TRBV12-3 or TRBV12-4; D is ambiguous. This CDR3 is 13 amino acids long. Trimming stripped 7 bases from V and 3 bases from J, with 9 bases between. The CDR3 DNA follows: TGTGCCAGCACCGCAACCTACACCGGGGAGCTGTTTTTT. Encoded protein: CASTATYTGELFF.

The chain is built from TRBV2 and TRBJ1-5, with 9 bases lining up with TRBD1. In germline, CDR1 is SNHLY, CDR2 FYNNEI. V was clipped by 6 bases and J by 3 bases; unmatched bases: 6. The CDR3 sequence is 15 residues long. The CDR3 region has the DNA TGTGCCAGCAGGGAGGACAGGGGACCCAATCAGCCCCAGCATTTT. It codes for CASREDRGPNQPQHF.

This clone occurred once. This chain uses TRBV12-3 or TRBV12-4 with TRBJ2-7; no definite D call. The V and J ends lost 5 bases and 6 bases respectively, with 14 bases between them. The length of the CDR3 is 13 residues. CDR3: CASSLDRRGEQYF. The CDR3 DNA reads TGTGCCAGCAGTCTAGACCGAAGAGGCGAGCAGTACTTC.

CDR3 bases: TGTGCCTGGAAAACGACAGCTGGGGCCAACGTCCTGACTTTC. This gives the protein CAWKTTAGANVLTF. This rearrangement joins TRBV30 to TRBJ2-6; D is perhaps TRBD1 (5 bases). This CDR3 has 14 residues. CDR1 is GTSNPN, CDR2 SVGIG, per germline (reference sequence). V lost 4 bases to trimming and J lost 2 bases, with 9 bases between them.

This clone is a singleton in its sample. The chain employs TRBV3-1 (or the pseudogene TRBV3-2) and TRBJ2-4; D is unclear. The CDR3 sequence is 14 residues long. Looked up from germline, CDR1 is LGHDT and CDR2 is YNNKEL (reference sequence). V was cut by 0 bases and J by 1 base, with 4 bases left in between. CDR3 sequence reads: CASSQDLAKNIQYF. The CDR3 bases are TGTGCCAGCAGCCAAGATTTGGCCAAAAACATTCAGTACTTC.

The rearrangement joins TRBV5-6 to TRBJ2-7; D is uncertain. Deletions cut 0 bases from V and 4 bases from J, with 8 bases between. The CDR3 runs to 13 residues. Germline CDR1 is SGHDT and CDR2 is YYEEEE. CDR3 loop: CASSLVSEYEQYF. The CDR3 DNA sequence: TGTGCCAGCAGCTTGGTTTCTGAGTACGAGCAGTACTTC.